The 9 T cell receptor beta chains listed next were all sequenced from one sample in a study of T cell responses to AZD1222 COVID-19 vaccine. Generated by immunoSEQ multiplex PCR, the TCRdb table keeps only in-frame clones and is missing some. Here the sample spans roughly 77,000 clones, over 75% being singletons. This sample comprised peripheral blood, obtained on day 0 of MenACWY control vaccination. The source of these receptors is an adult in good health.

The chain is built from TRBV2 and TRBJ1-2, with 7 bases fitting TRBD1. There are 15 residues in the CDR3. Germline V gene lookup returns CDR1 SNHLY and CDR2 FYNNEI. The V and J ends lost 4 bases and 2 bases, in that order; junction bases with no gene match: 7. The CDR3 coding sequence is TGTGCCAGCAGTGCCTCCCGGGACAGCAACTATGGCTACACCTTC. Amino acid sequence: CASSASRDSNYGYTF.

The rearrangement uses TRBV19 and TRBJ2-1, with TRBD1 identical over 7 bases. V shed 3 bases, J shed 1 base, and the junction held 6 bases outside the gene matches. CDR1 and CDR2 (germline): LNHDA, SQIVND (reference sequence). The CDR3 totals 16 residues. CDR3 sequence (DNA): TGTGCCAGTAGTATCAGACAGGGAGAGTCCTACAATGAGCAGTTCTTC. Translated, it gives CASSIRQGESYNEQFF.

The rearrangement links TRBV5-1 to TRBJ1-1; D gene unclear. Germline CDR1 is SGHRS and CDR2 is YFSETQ. This CDR3 is 15 amino acids long. V was trimmed by 0 bases and J by 2 bases, leaving 11 bases between them. CDR3: CASSLALGSNTEAFF. CDR3 nucleotide sequence: TGCGCCAGCAGCTTGGCTCTAGGCTCAAACACTGAAGCTTTCTTT.

The genes are TRBV28 and TRBJ1-2; 9 nucleotides agree with TRBD1. The V segment lost 6 bases and the J segment 11 bases; nucleotides outside the gene matches: 19. Germline V gene lookup returns CDR1 MDHEN and CDR2 SYDVKM. This CDR3 has 16 amino acids. The CDR3 is CASRGSSGTGPSGYTF. The CDR3 nucleotides are TGTGCCAGCAGGGGTTCTTCTGGGACAGGGCCTAGTGGATACACCTTC.

This clone appeared a single time. The chain has TRBV9 and TRBJ2-2, with TRBD2 identical over 9 bases. CDR1 and CDR2 from the germline V gene are SGDLS and YYNGEE. The ends lost 4 bases at V and 3 bases at J; junction bases unmatched: 10. This CDR3 has 17 residues. The CDR3 loop reads CASSTPAVAGDTGELFF. As DNA, the CDR3 is TGTGCCAGCAGCACCCCTGCGGTAGCGGGGGACACCGGGGAGCTGTTTTTT.

The V gene is TRBV10-3, the J gene TRBJ1-1; weak D call: TRBD1 (6 bases). CDR1 and CDR2 (germline): ENHRY, SYGVKD. The V and J ends lost 4 bases and 5 bases respectively, with 11 bases between them. The CDR3 is made up of 13 amino acids. The CDR3 region is CAISVGGRTEAFF. The DNA of the CDR3 is TGTGCCATCAGTGTGGGGGGGCGTACTGAAGCTTTCTTT.

The chain links TRBV11-2 to TRBJ2-7; D is undetermined. Trimming stripped 5 bases from V and 0 bases from J, with 17 bases between. Germline CDR1 is SGHAT and CDR2 is FQNNGV. This CDR3 is built from 16 residues. The CDR3 bases are TGTGCCAGCAGCCCCCGTGGTTTTGAAAGCTCCTACGAGCAGTACTTC. Amino acid sequence: CASSPRGFESSYEQYF.

The chain combines TRBV5-6 with TRBJ2-7; TRBD2 might be the D (5 bases). CDR3 length: 14 amino acids. The germline V gene encodes CDR1 SGHDT and CDR2 YYEEEE. Trimming pared 2 bases from V and 2 bases from J, leaving 11 bases between. This CDR3 is CASSLEPGTYEQYF. The DNA for the CDR3 is TGTGCCAGCAGCTTAGAACCGGGGACCTACGAGCAGTACTTC. Drawing the rest from reference TRBV5-6 and TRBJ2-7, the complete variable domain is DAGVTQSPTHLIKTRGQQVTLRCSPKSGHDTVSWYQQALGQGPQFIFQYYEEEERQRGNFPDRFSGHQFPNYSSELNVNALLLGDSALYLCASSLEPGTYEQYFGPGTRLTVT.

The chain links TRBV5-6 to TRBJ2-5; the D is unclear. Trimming took 2 bases from V and 3 from J, leaving 11 bases between them. Germline V gene data show CDR1 as SGHDT and CDR2 as YYEEEE. The CDR3 loop spans 14 amino acids. The CDR3 region is CASSFRSIKETQYF. The CDR3 coding sequence is TGTGCCAGCAGCTTTAGGTCCATTAAAGAGACCCAGTACTTC.